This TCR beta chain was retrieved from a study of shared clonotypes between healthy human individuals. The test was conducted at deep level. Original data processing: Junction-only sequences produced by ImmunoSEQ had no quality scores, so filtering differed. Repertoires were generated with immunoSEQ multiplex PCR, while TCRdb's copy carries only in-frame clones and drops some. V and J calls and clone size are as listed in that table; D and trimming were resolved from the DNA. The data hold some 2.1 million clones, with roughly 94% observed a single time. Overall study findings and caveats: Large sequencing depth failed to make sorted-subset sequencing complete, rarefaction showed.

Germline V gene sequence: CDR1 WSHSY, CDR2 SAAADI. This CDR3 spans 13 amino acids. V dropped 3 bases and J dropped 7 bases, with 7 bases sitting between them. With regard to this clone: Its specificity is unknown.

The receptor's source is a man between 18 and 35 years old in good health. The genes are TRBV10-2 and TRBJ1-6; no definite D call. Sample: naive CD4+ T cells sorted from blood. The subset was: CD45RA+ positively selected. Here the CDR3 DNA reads TGCGCCAGCAGTGAATTTTTAAATTCACCCCTCCACTTT. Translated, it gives CASSEFLNSPLHF.